Listed here are 22 T cell receptor beta chains from one sample, sequenced in a study of shared clonotypes between healthy human individuals (TCRdb year 2020). Libraries were made using the immunoSEQ multiplex PCR assay. TCRdb re-hosts the immuneACCESS table, in-frame sequences only. Its copies lack some clones; in the studies checked, an unresolved V gene accounts for under half of them, and the cause for the rest is not known. The sample contains roughly 700,000 clones, 74% of them found a single time. Clones ranked in the top ten supply less than 2% of the sample. Sample: memory CD4+ T cells sorted from blood. The sample's cell subset or site label, decoded: CD45RA-negative fraction. The receptors come from a woman in her 30s in good health.

This clone was detected only once. This rearrangement joins TRBV7-8 to TRBJ1-1, with D uncertain. The CDR3 extends over 14 amino acids. The germline V and J ends were trimmed by 1 base and 5 bases, with 11 bases remaining between them. CDR1 is SGHVS and CDR2 is FQNEAQ in the germline V gene. The CDR3 here is CASSLVGRGTEAFF. CDR3 sequence (DNA): TGTGCCAGCAGCTTAGTAGGGAGAGGGACTGAAGCTTTCTTT.

This chain connects TRBV28 to TRBJ1-4; 9 positions agree with TRBD1. The germline gives CDR1 MDHEN, CDR2 SYDVKM. The CDR3 has 15 residues. V lost 5 bases and J lost 11; bases outside the gene matches: 12. CDR3 sequence reads: CASSRSTGGLSKLFF. In DNA form, the CDR3 reads TGTGCCAGCAGTCGTTCAACAGGGGGCCTCTCTAAACTGTTTTTT.

The chain's CDR3 is CASSQFDGGEQYF. The DNA of the CDR3 is TGTGCCAGCAGCCAGTTTGATGGTGGCGAGCAGTACTTC. The genes are TRBV14 and TRBJ2-7, with D unclear. Germline CDR1 SGHDN, CDR2 FVKESK. Between the trimmed V and J ends, which lost 3 bases and 6 bases, there was a span of 12 bases. This CDR3 is built from 13 residues.

The chain is built from TRBV6-1 and TRBJ2-1; D may correspond to TRBD1 or TRBD2 (5 bases each). Germline V lookup: CDR1 MNHNS, CDR2 SASEGT. The V end lost 4 bases, the J end lost 2 bases, and 9 bases lay between the germline ends. The CDR3 covers 14 residues. CDR3 region: CASSGGWTYNEQFF. The CDR3 DNA follows: TGTGCCAGCAGTGGGGGGTGGACCTACAATGAGCAGTTCTTC.

The V call is TRBV19, the J call TRBJ2-2, with 9 bases lining up with TRBD2. Germline CDR1 is LNHDA and CDR2 is SQIVND (reference sequence). The CDR3 totals 16 residues. The ends lost 3 bases at V and 4 bases at J; junction bases unmatched: 6. The CDR3 spells CASSIGGRAVTGELFF. In nucleotides, the CDR3 is TGTGCCAGTAGTATTGGCGGGAGGGCCGTCACCGGGGAGCTGTTTTTT.

This rearrangement joins TRBV6-5 to TRBJ2-7; D is unresolved. Germline V lookup: CDR1 MNHEY, CDR2 SVGAGI. The CDR3 has 15 residues. Trimming shortened V by 6 bases and J by 0 bases, and 15 bases separated the two germline ends. The CDR3 DNA reads as TGTGCCAGCAGCTCCACGGGTCTCCACTCCTACGAGCAGTACTTC. It translates to CASSSTGLHSYEQYF.

The chain is built from TRBV7-2 and TRBJ2-3; TRBD2 aligns across 8 bases. The CDR3 spans 19 residues. Losses at the gene ends were 5 bases for V and 0 bases for J; bases not matched to a gene: 16. CDR1 and CDR2 (germline): SGHTA, FQGNSA. CDR3 nucleotide sequence: TGTGCCAGCAGCCCTAAGTCCGTTTCGGCTAGCGGGAGCACAGATACGCAGTATTTT. Residues: CASSPKSVSASGSTDTQYF. Full variable domain (missing parts from reference TRBV7-2 and TRBJ2-3): GAGVSQSPSNKVTEKGKDVELRCDPISGHTALYWYRQSLGQGLEFLIYFQGNSAPDKSGLPSDRFSAERTGGSVSTLTIQRTQQEDSAVYLCASSPKSVSASGSTDTQYFGPGTRLTVL.

The rearrangement uses TRBV11-2 and TRBJ1-1, with no clear D. The germline V gene has CDR1 SGHAT and CDR2 FQNNGV. The CDR3 sequence is 14 residues long. V was clipped by 3 bases and J by 6 bases, with 14 bases between them. The CDR3 region is CASSLGGPVSEAFF. Here the CDR3 DNA reads TGTGCCAGCAGCTTGGGAGGACCAGTGTCTGAAGCTTTCTTT. The full variable domain, in which reference TRBV11-2 and TRBJ1-1 provide the parts outside the CDR3, is EAGVAQSPRYKIIEKRQSVAFWCNPISGHATLYWYQQILGQGPKLLIQFQNNGVVDDSQLPKDRFSAERLKGVDSTLKIQPAKLEDSAVYLCASSLGGPVSEAFFGQGTRLTVV.

V gene TRBV11-3 combines with J gene TRBJ2-2, with 7 nucleotides matching TRBD2. Germline V CDR1 and CDR2: SGHNT, YENEEA. This CDR3 has 17 residues. J gave up 0 bases and V 1 base, and 5 bases lay outside the gene matches. The CDR3 loop is CASSLGAGSANTGELFF. DNA for the CDR3: TGTGCCAGCAGCTTAGGAGCGGGGAGCGCGAACACCGGGGAGCTGTTTTTT.

The J gene is TRBJ1-1, the V gene TRBV6-1, with D maybe TRBD1 (5 bases). Trimming removed 11 bases from V and 4 bases from J, with 11 bases in between. From germline, CDR1 is MNHNS and CDR2 SASEGT. This CDR3 contains 11 residues. The chain's CDR3 is CAVTAFTEAFF. DNA for the CDR3: TGTGCCGTGACAGCGTTCACTGAAGCTTTCTTT.

The V call is TRBV5-8, the J call TRBJ1-5; D is unresolved. Trimming pared 2 bases from V and 3 bases from J, leaving 12 bases between. This CDR3 has 15 amino acids. Germline assignment: CDR1 SGHTS and CDR2 YDEGEE. CDR3 region: CASSLGTVINQPQHF. CDR3 DNA sequence: TGTGCCAGCAGCTTAGGCACGGTCATCAATCAGCCCCAGCATTTT. Together with reference TRBV5-8 and TRBJ1-5, the CDR3 gives the full variable domain: EAGVTQSPTHLIKTRGQQATLRCSPISGHTSVYWYQQALGLGLQFLLWYDEGEERNRGNFPPRFSGRQFPNYSSELNVNALELEDSALYLCASSLGTVINQPQHFGDGTRLSIL.

The rearrangement links TRBV5-1 to TRBJ1-1, with D possibly being TRBD1 (5 bases). The CDR3 runs 16 residues. The V and J ends lost 0 bases and 1 base respectively, with 13 bases between them. The germline gives CDR1 SGHRS, CDR2 YFSETQ. The CDR3 DNA is TGCGCCAGCAGCTTGGTTGGGGGACCAGAGAACACTGAAGCTTTCTTT. Translated: CASSLVGGPENTEAFF.

The chain recombines TRBV4-1 with TRBJ1-1; a possible D gene is TRBD1 (5 bases). Trimming took off 3 bases at V and 9 bases at J, with 35 bases between the two ends. The germline V gene encodes CDR1 MGHRA and CDR2 YSYEKL. The CDR3 is 20 residues long. CDR3 DNA sequence: TGCGCCAGCAGCCAGCCCTATGGGGACTCCGAAACCTTGCTTATTCTTCAAGCTTTCTTT. Amino acid sequence: CASSQPYGDSETLLILQAFF.

The rearrangement joins TRBV28 to TRBJ1-1; D gene unclear. The CDR3 covers 13 residues. The germline V gene encodes CDR1 MDHEN and CDR2 SYDVKM. V lost 3 bases, J lost 8 bases, and 13 bases lay in between. This CDR3 reads CASSFPPGREAFF. The CDR3 coding sequence is TGTGCCAGCAGTTTCCCCCCCGGGCGAGAAGCTTTCTTT.

This chain uses TRBV18 with TRBJ2-5; 10 nucleotides agree with TRBD2. CDR1 and CDR2 from the germline V gene are KGHSH and LQKENI. With V trimmed by 6 bases and J by 3 bases, 10 bases remained unmatched. The CDR3 runs 16 residues. Here the CDR3 reads CASSLQAGGGEETQYF. The CDR3 DNA reads TGTGCCAGCTCTCTTCAAGCGGGAGGGGGAGAAGAGACCCAGTACTTC.

This chain joins TRBV27 and TRBJ2-5, with D possibly being TRBD2 (6 bases). The V gene's germline CDR1 is MNHEY and CDR2 SMNVEV (reference sequence). V was trimmed by 3 bases and J by 11 bases, leaving 25 bases between them. The length of the CDR3 is 16 residues. Here the CDR3 reads CASSFWLAPRMGEQYF. The CDR3 nucleotides read TGTGCCAGCAGTTTTTGGCTAGCGCCGAGAATGGGGGAGCAGTACTTC.

In DNA, the CDR3 is TGCGCCAGCAAAGAGGCAGGCGGGTACACCGGGGAGCTGTTTTTT. Amino acids: CASKEAGGYTGELFF. The chain uses TRBV5-1 and TRBJ2-2, with D possibly being TRBD2 (5 bases). CDR1 SGHRS and CDR2 YFSETQ come from the germline V gene. Trimming left V 6 bases short and J 3 bases short, with 15 bases between. The CDR3 covers 15 residues.

The chain carries TRBV19 and TRBJ2-7; D remains unclear. Trimming stripped 8 bases from V and 2 bases from J, with 19 bases between. Germline CDR1 is LNHDA and CDR2 is SQIVND (reference sequence). The CDR3 runs 15 residues. Here the CDR3 reads CASPLIGRSTYEQYF. CDR3 nucleotides: TGTGCCAGTCCCCTAATTGGCAGGTCAACCTACGAGCAGTACTTC.

This clone has only one observation. V gene TRBV5-1 combines with J gene TRBJ2-1; D may match TRBD1 or TRBD2 (5 bases each). There are 14 residues in the CDR3. Trimming cost V 5 bases and J 0 bases, with 9 bases left between them. Germline-derived CDR1 and CDR2 are SGHRS and YFSETQ. This chain's CDR3 is CASRGVGSYNEQFF. CDR3 DNA: TGCGCCAGCAGGGGGGTCGGCTCCTACAATGAGCAGTTCTTC.

The V call is TRBV7-9, the J call TRBJ2-3; 7 nucleotides line up with TRBD1. Germline V gene sequence: CDR1 SEHNR, CDR2 FQNEAQ (reference sequence). Unmatched junction bases numbered 11, after V lost 5 bases and J lost 3 bases. CDR3 length: 16 amino acids. CDR3 sequence reads: CASSIKTGSLTDTQYF. In nucleotides, the CDR3 is TGTGCCAGCAGCATAAAGACAGGGTCGTTGACAGATACGCAGTATTTT. Drawing the rest from reference TRBV7-9 and TRBJ2-3, the complete variable domain is DTGVSQNPRHKITKRGQNVTFRCDPISEHNRLYWYRQTLGQGPEFLTYFQNEAQLEKSRLLSDRFSAERPKGSFSTLEIQRTEQGDSAMYLCASSIKTGSLTDTQYFGPGTRLTVL.

V and J are TRBV7-2 and TRBJ2-1; TRBD2 is a possible D gene (6 bases). Germline V gene sequence: CDR1 SGHTA, CDR2 FQGNSA. V lost 3 bases and J 0 bases, leaving 18 bases between the germline ends. This CDR3 is built from 18 residues. CDR3 nucleotide sequence: TGTGCCAGCAGCTTGGTGGTTAGCGGCCCCTCCTCCTACAATGAGCAGTTCTTC. Its protein is CASSLVVSGPSSYNEQFF.

The chain joins TRBV7-2 to TRBJ2-6; TRBD2 matches 10 bases. The V gene end was trimmed by 0 bases and the J gene end by 0 bases; junction bases not matched to a gene: 2. The CDR3 sequence is 18 residues long. The germline V gene has CDR1 SGHTA and CDR2 FQGNSA. The CDR3 DNA is TGTGCCAGCAGCTTAGCGGCTAGCGGGGGCTCTGGGGCCAACGTCCTGACTTTC. The encoded protein is CASSLAASGGSGANVLTF.